The entry that follows covers one T cell receptor (beta chain) sequence. V gave up 7 bases and J gave up 6 bases; unmatched junction bases: 11. The CDR3 totals 14 residues. In germline, CDR1 is GTSNPN, CDR2 SVGIG (reference sequence). This record belongs to a study of beta chain features in type 1 diabetes. Sequenced material consisted of expressed TCRB transcripts (all of the isolated RNA was reverse transcribed). TCRdb's table, derived via immunoSEQ multiplex PCR, lists solely in-frame clones and lacks some. Among 60,000 or so clones listed, around three fifths were seen once. This sequence originates from a woman younger than 30 in good health. The rearrangement uses TRBV30 and TRBJ1-5; 8 nucleotides align to TRBD1. Sequencing was performed on Tregs from blood. The CDR3 reads CAFSTTGGTQPQHF. The CDR3 region has the DNA TGTGCCTTTTCGACAACAGGGGGAACTCAGCCCCAGCATTTT.